Listed here is a single T cell receptor beta chain. Its antigen is currently unknown. This record comes from a study of stem cell transplantation in POMP-related autoinflammatory disease. Overall study findings and caveats: Patients with PRAID showed a restricted number of unique TRB V-J gene pairings.

TCRdb keeps only in-frame clones here, not all; method: immunoSEQ multiplex PCR. The sample lists more than 8,500 clones, roughly 77% occurring once. The CDR3 consists of 17 residues. Germline V gives CDR1 LNHDA, CDR2 SQIVND (reference sequence). Trimming cost V 4 bases and J 7 bases; bases outside gene matches: 12. PRAID featured prominent immunodeficiency. The sequencing here drew on CD4+ T cells from PBMCs, taken after stem cell transplantation. This clonotype was obtained from a human patient with POMP-related autoinflammation and immune dysregulation (PRAID). A subset of T cells may come from the graft donor. The genes are TRBV19 and TRBJ1-4; TRBD1 matches at 10 bases. CDR3 in DNA: TGTGCCAGTAGTACTGGACAGGGGGTTTTCGGGAGTGAAAAACTGTTTTTT. Its translation: CASSTGQGVFGSEKLFF.